These 8 T cell receptor beta chains were all obtained from the same sample, sequenced in a study of shared clonotypes between healthy human individuals. This table comes from immunoSEQ multiplex PCR, and its TCRdb copy is limited to in-frame clones, with some not included. The sample holds around 700,000 clones, 74% seen once. The sample comprised memory CD4+ T cells sorted from blood. Subset of the sample: CD45RA-negative fraction. These receptors originate from a woman in her twenties or thirties in good health.

V usage is TRBV5-6 and J usage is TRBJ2-2; 9 nucleotides align to TRBD1. The CDR3 sequence is 17 residues long. Germline V gene sequence: CDR1 SGHDT, CDR2 YYEEEE. Unmatched junction bases numbered 13, after V lost 5 bases and J lost 5 bases. CDR3 nucleotide sequence: TGTGCCAGCAGTTCGTCCATCCGGGACAGGGTTACCGGGGAGCTGTTTTTT. It encodes CASSSSIRDRVTGELFF.

The chain employs TRBV10-2 and TRBJ2-3; D unclear. The CDR3 spans 12 residues. The V end was cut by 4 bases, the J end by 4 bases, with 6 bases between. Per germline, CDR1 WSHSY and CDR2 SAAADI. The CDR3 coding sequence is TGCGCCAGCAGTGTTTCGGCAGATACGCAGTATTTT. Amino acid sequence: CASSVSADTQYF.

This clone was observed many times. Other DNA variants within this sample encode the same CDR3. This chain connects TRBV30 to TRBJ1-1; D is uncertain. The germline gives CDR1 GTSNPN, CDR2 SVGIG (reference sequence). Trimming removed 0 bases at V and 0 bases at J, with 5 bases between. This CDR3 is built from 13 residues. DNA for the CDR3: TGTGCCTGGAGTGTAGACGTGAACACTGAAGCTTTCTTT. Protein: CAWSVDVNTEAFF. Complete variable domain (other parts from reference TRBV30 and TRBJ1-1): SQTIHQWPATLVQPVGSPLSLECTVEGTSNPNLYWYRQAAGRGLQLLFYSVGIGQISSEVPQNLSASRPQDRQFILSSKKLLLSDSGFYLCAWSVDVNTEAFFGQGTRLTVV.

This clone has a handful of counts. The chain combines TRBV28 with TRBJ2-7, with D perhaps matching TRBD1 (6 bases). Trimming shortened V by 7 bases and J by 3 bases, and 16 bases separated the two germline ends. This CDR3 is built from 14 residues. CDR1 MDHEN and CDR2 SYDVKM come from the germline V gene. The CDR3 DNA reads as TGTGCCAGCAATGGCCCGACAGGAGGCTACGAGCAGTACTTC. Translation gives CASNGPTGGYEQYF.

The chain is built from TRBV28 and TRBJ2-2; maybe TRBD1 (6 bases). This CDR3 is built from 14 residues. The V and J ends lost 6 bases and 7 bases respectively, with 15 bases between them. Per the germline V gene, CDR1 is MDHEN and CDR2 is SYDVKM. The CDR3 coding sequence is TGTGCCAGCAGGGCCGGGACACTAATCGGGGAGCTGTTTTTT. Translated, it gives CASRAGTLIGELFF.

The chain links TRBV9 to TRBJ2-2, with D unresolved. Germline V gives CDR1 SGDLS, CDR2 YYNGEE. The length of the CDR3 is 15 residues. Trimming removed 5 bases from V and 1 base from J, with 12 bases in between. The CDR3 nucleotides are TGTGCCAGCAGTCCCGAGACACTGAACACCGGGGAGCTGTTTTTT. This gives the protein CASSPETLNTGELFF.

The chain joins TRBV9 to TRBJ2-5, with a tentative D call TRBD2 (5 bases). Germline-derived CDR1 and CDR2 are SGDLS and YYNGEE. The CDR3 sequence is 15 residues long. The V and J ends lost 2 bases and 4 bases respectively, with 15 bases between them. For the CDR3, the DNA is TGTGCCAGCAGCGTCCGGGTAAATGGAGGAGAGACCCAGTACTTC. Translation gives CASSVRVNGGETQYF.

The gene calls are TRBV5-1 and TRBJ1-2, with a weak D call TRBD1 (6 bases). Germline V gives CDR1 SGHRS, CDR2 YFSETQ. Trimming took off 0 bases at V and 1 base at J, with 10 bases between the two ends. This CDR3 has 15 residues. Here the CDR3 reads CASSLEPRGNYGYTF. CDR3 sequence (DNA): TGCGCCAGCAGCTTGGAACCCAGGGGTAACTATGGCTACACCTTC.